This is a list of T cell receptor beta chains from one sample in a study of T cell responses to AZD1222 COVID-19 vaccine. Sequenced by immunoSEQ multiplex PCR; TCRdb stores in-frame clones only, minus some. This sample has some 150,000 clones, with 75% to 95% found just once. Sequences were derived from peripheral blood, sampled 28 days after the second AZD1222 dose. These receptors originate from an adult who received the AZD1222 COVID-19 vaccine. Each CDR3 is given with its conserved first and last residue. The D gene is left open where the match is weak. Only some rows state a clone size, as once, few, many or a class for expanded clones.

J,D,size,V,DNA,CDR3
TRBJ1-1,.,.,TRBV19,TGTGCCAGTAGTATTTCAGAATACACTGAAGCTTTCTTT,CASSISEYTEAFF
TRBJ1-2,TRBD1,.,TRBV29-1,TGCAGCGTTGAAGAGACAGGGAGAAACTATGGCTACACCTTC,CSVEETGRNYGYTF
TRBJ1-3,.,.,TRBV18,TGTGCCAGCTCACCATTACCCCTCTCTGGAAACACCATATATTTT,CASSPLPLSGNTIYF
TRBJ1-3,.,.,TRBV7-9,TGTGCCAGTACACCGCCCGCGTTTGGAAACACCATATATTTT,CASTPPAFGNTIYF
TRBJ1-2,.,.,TRBV6-5,TGTGCCAGCAGTACCCATGGTGAGGATGGCTACACCTTC,CASSTHGEDGYTF
TRBJ1-1,.,once,TRBV7-6,TGTGCCAGCATCGACGGCACTGAAGCTTTCTTT,CASIDGTEAFF
TRBJ2-5,TRBD2,.,TRBV4-1,TGCGCCAGCAGCCATGACCACCTGGCCGCGGGGGGTCAAGAGACCCAGTACTTC,CASSHDHLAAGGQETQYF
TRBJ2-3,TRBD2,.,TRBV7-2,TGTGCCAGCAGCTCCGTGACTAGCGGGAGCACAGATACGCAGTATTTT,CASSSVTSGSTDTQYF
TRBJ2-3,TRBD2,.,TRBV9,TGTGCCAGCAGAGGACTAGCAGATACGCAGTATTTT,CASRGLADTQYF
TRBJ2-1,.,.,TRBV6-1,TGTGCCAGCAGTGAAGAAAGGCGGGGTGAGCAGTTCTTC,CASSEERRGEQFF
TRBJ2-7,TRBD1,once,TRBV12-3/TRBV12-4,TGTGCCAGCAGTTGGACAGGCTACGAGCAGTACTTC,CASSWTGYEQYF
TRBJ2-7,.,.,TRBV27,TGTGCCAGCAGTTTAAAAAGCTCCTACGAGCAGTACTTC,CASSLKSSYEQYF
TRBJ1-2,.,once,TRBV5-4,TGTGCCAGCAGCAGCTTGCATTACAGTAACTATGGCTACACCTTC,CASSSLHYSNYGYTF
TRBJ2-7,.,.,TRBV15,TGTGCCACCAGCAGAGAGGGGATCCGATTCAAAGAACAGTACTTC,CATSREGIRFKEQYF
TRBJ2-2,TRBD1,.,TRBV29-1,TGCAGCGTTGGACGGGGTGGGACAGGGGACACCGGGGAGCTGTTTTTT,CSVGRGGTGDTGELFF
TRBJ1-3,TRBD1,.,TRBV29-1,TGCAGCGTTGTAGCCGGACAGGGAATCTCTGGAAACACCATATATTTT,CSVVAGQGISGNTIYF
TRBJ2-7,.,.,TRBV6-5,TGTGCCAGCGGTATAAGGGGATCCGAGCAGTACTTC,CASGIRGSEQYF
TRBJ1-2,.,.,TRBV5-6,TGTGCCAGCAGCTTGCTGCAGGGGATTTATGGCTACACCTTC,CASSLLQGIYGYTF
TRBJ2-1,TRBD2,.,TRBV19,TGTGCCAGTAGTAAAAGACTAGCGGGGATGGGCCTCAATGAGCAGTTCTTC,CASSKRLAGMGLNEQFF
TRBJ2-7,TRBD1,.,TRBV19,TGTGCCAGTAGTGCATACCGGGACAGCACCTACGAGCAGTACTTC,CASSAYRDSTYEQYF
TRBJ2-2,TRBD1,.,TRBV5-1,TGCGCCAGCAGCTTGGTCACAGGGGCCGTGAACACCGGGGAGCTGTTTTTT,CASSLVTGAVNTGELFF
TRBJ1-3,.,.,TRBV10-3,TGTGCCATCAGTGGGACGCCGCCAACACATCATGATGGAAACACCATATATTTT,CAISGTPPTHHDGNTIYF
TRBJ2-1,TRBD2,.,TRBV3-1/TRBV3-2,TGTGCCAGCAGCCAGGCGACTAGCGGGATATACTACTACAATGAGCAGTTCTTC,CASSQATSGIYYYNEQFF
TRBJ2-1,.,.,TRBV11-2,TGTGCCAGCAGCTTCCTTGGGGCCGGTGAGCAGTTCTTC,CASSFLGAGEQFF
TRBJ1-2,.,.,TRBV7-9,TGTGCCAGCAGCTTAGACAGCTACGGCTACACCTTC,CASSLDSYGYTF
TRBJ1-1,.,.,TRBV29-1,TGCAGCGTGAGGGTACCGGGCTCCGGGGCTTTCTTT,CSVRVPGSGAFF